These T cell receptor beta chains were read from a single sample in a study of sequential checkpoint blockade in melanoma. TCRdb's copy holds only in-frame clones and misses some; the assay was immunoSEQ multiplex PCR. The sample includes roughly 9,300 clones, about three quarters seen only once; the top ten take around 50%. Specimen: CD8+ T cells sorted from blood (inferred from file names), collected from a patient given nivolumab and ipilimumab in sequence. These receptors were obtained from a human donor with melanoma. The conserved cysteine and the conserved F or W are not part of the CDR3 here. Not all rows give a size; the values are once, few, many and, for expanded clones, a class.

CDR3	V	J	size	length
ASSQPGTGVTEAF	TRBV5-6	TRBJ1-1	.	13
ASSAGTGVEQY	TRBV6-6	TRBJ2-7	.	11
ASSGRDGSGNTIY	TRBV9	TRBJ1-3	.	13
ASSYPELNYGYT	TRBV5-8	TRBJ1-2	.	12
ASSLTTSSYNEQF	TRBV7-9	TRBJ2-1	.	13
ASSVEGGGRYNEQF	TRBV9	TRBJ2-1	.	14
ASSPRQRPNTEAF	TRBV6-5	TRBJ1-1	.	13
ASTPGPTYGYT	TRBV7-9	TRBJ1-2	.	11
ASSASTGNPGEQY	TRBV9	TRBJ2-7	.	13
ASKKGADRVTEAF	TRBV6-5	TRBJ1-1	.	13
SAPRQGANGYT	TRBV29-1	TRBJ1-2	.	11
ASSQRGSYQPQH	TRBV19	TRBJ1-5	.	12
ASSPGTAFRAYNEQF	TRBV25-1	TRBJ2-1	.	15
ASSLFGGSSYEQY	TRBV7-6	TRBJ2-7	.	13
ASSPGTNEQY	TRBV5-6	TRBJ2-7	.	10
ASSLLSQMDEKLF	TRBV27	TRBJ1-4	few	13
ASSQDGLYNSPLH	TRBV4-1	TRBJ1-6	.	13
ASSLERGFNYGYT	TRBV11-2	TRBJ1-2	.	13
ASSLASQART	TRBV7-9	TRBJ1-2	few	10
ASREAGVYYEQY	TRBV6-5	TRBJ2-7	.	12
ASSQDGEGGGSPLH	TRBV4-3	TRBJ1-6	medium-sized	14
ASNPTGVSSYEQY	TRBV19	TRBJ2-7	.	13
ASSPGSGGGNTIY	TRBV6-5	TRBJ1-3	few	13
ASSVSSGGASGYT	TRBV9	TRBJ1-2	.	13
ASSFQGSYEQY	TRBV5-4	.	.	11
SVGRDSSYGYT	TRBV29-1	TRBJ1-2	.	11
ASSLAGGNQPQH	TRBV5-6	TRBJ1-5	once	12
ASRDDDRGGGYT	TRBV10-2	TRBJ1-2	few	12
ASSPGQGAHEQY	TRBV11-3	TRBJ2-7	.	12
ASSLEGNSNQPQH	TRBV5-8	TRBJ1-5	.	13
ASSYFGSGAGEAF	TRBV28	TRBJ1-1	.	13
SVEGLAGDYEQY	TRBV29-1	TRBJ2-7	few	12
ASSHRGGTEAF	TRBV28	TRBJ1-1	few	11
ASSLAAGTASEQY	TRBV7-7	TRBJ2-7	.	13
ASSQVRGSYGYT	TRBV4-3	TRBJ1-2	.	12
AGLYRDRGAEQY	TRBV30	TRBJ2-7	.	12